This T cell receptor (beta chain) was found in a study of radiotherapy plus CTLA-4 blockade in lung cancer. Study as a whole: Of all patients, 15% to 20% responded objectively and approximately 31% showed disease control.

Study results and caveats: The authors reported that early blood T cell clone dynamics, with interferon-beta, best predicted response. Blood TCR clones of tumor origin expanded after radiotherapy plus ipilimumab.

People whose metastatic non-small-cell lung cancer was chemo-refractory got focal radiation along with CTLA-4 blockade by ipilimumab. CDR1 SGHDT and CDR2 YYEEEE come from the germline V gene. Deletions cut 1 base from V and 1 base from J, with 6 bases between. The CDR3 spans 13 residues. Sequenced by immunoSEQ multiplex PCR; TCRdb stores in-frame clones only, minus some. The sample contains around 110,000 clones, roughly four fifths of which appear only once. As for this clone: Its matching antigen is unknown.

The gene calls are TRBV5-6 and TRBJ2-7; the D is unclear. The sample in question was peripheral blood, obtained from a patient treated with radiotherapy plus ipilimumab. The sequence came from a human donor with non-small cell lung cancer that progressed on radiotherapy plus ipilimumab. Some clones in this sample may be carry-over from other donors' samples. CDR3 coding DNA: TGTGCCAGCAGCTTGAAGAATTCCTACGAGCAGTACTTC. Residues: CASSLKNSYEQYF. Using reference TRBV5-6 and TRBJ2-7 for the parts outside the CDR3, the full variable domain is DAGVTQSPTHLIKTRGQQVTLRCSPKSGHDTVSWYQQALGQGPQFIFQYYEEEERQRGNFPDRFSGHQFPNYSSELNVNALLLGDSALYLCASSLKNSYEQYFGPGTRLTVT.